This T cell receptor (beta chain) originates from a study of blood T cell repertoires in COVID-19. The repertoire was sequenced with immunoSEQ multiplex PCR; TCRdb's copy has only in-frame clones and lacks some. Among about 75,000 clones listed, about nine tenths were seen once. CDR1 is MDHEN and CDR2 is SYDVKM in the germline V gene. The CDR3 extends over 13 amino acids. With 6 bases clipped from V and 7 bases from J, the junction kept 7 bases outside the gene matches. Material for sequencing was peripheral blood. This clonotype was sampled from a woman in her forties or fifties with acute or convalescent COVID-19. The J gene is TRBJ1-2, the V gene TRBV28; TRBD1 matches 8 bases. The CDR3 region is CASSSTGVAGYTF. The CDR3 nucleotides are TGTGCCAGCAGCTCGACAGGGGTTGCTGGCTACACCTTC.